These T cell receptor beta chains were read from a single sample in a study of CXCR3-negative and CXCR3-positive naive CD8 T cells. TCRdb reprocessed the 5' RACE reads and stores each CDR3 protein as one record, lacking DNA. This table holds about 90,000 distinct CDR3 sequences. Material: naive CXCR3- CD8+ T cells from blood. These receptors were obtained from a human donor in good health. Some clones in this sample may be carry-over from other donors' samples. Each CDR3 is given with its conserved first and last residue. The listing skips clone size in some rows; elsewhere it reads once, few, many or a size class.

abundance: .; v_gene: TRBV29-1; j_gene: TRBJ2-7; CDR3aa: CSVEEAGTYEQYF
abundance: .; v_gene: TRBV7-7; j_gene: TRBJ2-2; CDR3aa: CASSLEPWGSTGELFF
abundance: .; v_gene: TRBV4-1; j_gene: TRBJ2-3; CDR3aa: CASSQQGLDTQYF
abundance: .; v_gene: TRBV15; j_gene: TRBJ1-1; CDR3aa: CATSRDRQYTEAFF
abundance: .; v_gene: TRBV16; j_gene: TRBJ2-7; CDR3aa: CASSQSDGPTWDDEQYF
abundance: medium-sized; v_gene: TRBV7-6; j_gene: TRBJ1-2; CDR3aa: CASRTTGDQGGYTF
abundance: .; v_gene: TRBV12-3/TRBV12-4; j_gene: TRBJ2-7; CDR3aa: CASSLEVEGASEQYF
abundance: .; v_gene: TRBV29-1; j_gene: TRBJ2-7; CDR3aa: CSVVWSYEQYF
abundance: .; v_gene: TRBV9; j_gene: TRBJ2-7; CDR3aa: CASSVGETSASYEQYF
abundance: .; v_gene: TRBV5-1; j_gene: TRBJ2-1; CDR3aa: CASSTWTGVNEQFF
abundance: .; v_gene: TRBV10-3; j_gene: TRBJ1-1; CDR3aa: CAKEDRGPRKGTEAFF
abundance: .; v_gene: TRBV14; j_gene: TRBJ2-7; CDR3aa: CASSQDPATDRAQQYF
abundance: .; v_gene: TRBV7-2; j_gene: TRBJ2-7; CDR3aa: CASSLVDRFGHEQYF
abundance: .; v_gene: TRBV21-1; j_gene: TRBJ2-3; CDR3aa: CASSKDLAVSTDTQYF
abundance: .; v_gene: TRBV20-1; j_gene: TRBJ1-1; CDR3aa: CSAARWEPNTEAFF
abundance: .; v_gene: TRBV13; j_gene: TRBJ2-7; CDR3aa: CASSYGPENEQYF
abundance: .; v_gene: TRBV6-5; j_gene: TRBJ1-1; CDR3aa: CASSYSPGGNAEAFF
abundance: .; v_gene: TRBV19; j_gene: TRBJ2-3; CDR3aa: CATRLAGADTQYF
abundance: .; v_gene: TRBV29-1; j_gene: TRBJ1-4; CDR3aa: CSVEGVPDGKNEKLFF
abundance: medium-sized; v_gene: TRBV7-2; j_gene: TRBJ1-1; CDR3aa: CASSPAVAEAFF
abundance: .; v_gene: TRBV24-1; j_gene: TRBJ1-1; CDR3aa: CATREGAGTEAFF
abundance: .; v_gene: TRBV6-2/TRBV6-3; j_gene: TRBJ2-7; CDR3aa: CASSYGGIAEQYF
abundance: .; v_gene: TRBV7-8; j_gene: TRBJ2-1; CDR3aa: CASSWVTGIHNEQFF
abundance: .; v_gene: TRBV11-2; j_gene: TRBJ2-2; CDR3aa: CASSPVLQAGGNTGELFF
abundance: .; v_gene: TRBV19; j_gene: TRBJ2-1; CDR3aa: CASSIDTYNEQFF
abundance: .; v_gene: TRBV12-3/TRBV12-4; j_gene: TRBJ2-3; CDR3aa: CASSPGQGAKYDTQYF
abundance: .; v_gene: TRBV29-1; j_gene: TRBJ2-1; CDR3aa: CSVEGAVYNEQFF
abundance: .; v_gene: TRBV20-1; j_gene: TRBJ2-3; CDR3aa: CSARDFRQGPTDTQYF